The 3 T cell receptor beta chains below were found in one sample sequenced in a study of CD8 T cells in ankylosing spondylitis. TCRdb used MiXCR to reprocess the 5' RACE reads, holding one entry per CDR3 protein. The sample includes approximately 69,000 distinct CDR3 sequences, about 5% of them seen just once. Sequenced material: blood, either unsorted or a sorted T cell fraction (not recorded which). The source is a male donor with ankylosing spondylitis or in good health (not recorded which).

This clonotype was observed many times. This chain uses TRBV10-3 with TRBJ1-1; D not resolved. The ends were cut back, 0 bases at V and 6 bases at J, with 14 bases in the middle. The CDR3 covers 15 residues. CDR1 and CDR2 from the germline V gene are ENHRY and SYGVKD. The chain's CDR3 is CAISESLGIGAEAFF. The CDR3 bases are TGTGCCATCAGTGAGTCGCTGGGGATTGGAGCTGAAGCTTTCTTT.

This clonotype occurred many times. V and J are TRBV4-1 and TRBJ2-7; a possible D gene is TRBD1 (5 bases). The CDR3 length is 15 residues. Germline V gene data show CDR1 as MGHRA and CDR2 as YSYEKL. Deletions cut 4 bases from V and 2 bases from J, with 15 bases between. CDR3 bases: TGCGCCAGCAGCCCCAGGGATCAAGTCACCTACGAGCAGTACTTC. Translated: CASSPRDQVTYEQYF.

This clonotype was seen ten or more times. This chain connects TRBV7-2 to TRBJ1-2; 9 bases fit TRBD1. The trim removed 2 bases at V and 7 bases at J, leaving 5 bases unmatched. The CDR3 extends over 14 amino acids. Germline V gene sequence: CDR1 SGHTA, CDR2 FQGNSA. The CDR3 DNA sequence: TGTGCCAGCAGCTTATCCCAGGACAGGGGTGGCTACACCTTC. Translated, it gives CASSLSQDRGGYTF.